This T cell receptor (beta chain) comes out of a study of graft-versus-host responses after intestinal transplantation. Study-level information: Transplant types were multivisceral, liver-intestinal, or isolated intestinal.

Profiling relied on immunoSEQ multiplex PCR, and the TCRdb table lists in-frame clones only, not all of them. The repertoire has just under 100,000 clones, 90% of them found once; the top ten carry around 16%. There are 12 residues in the CDR3. Germline V gene data show CDR1 as MGHDK and CDR2 as SYGVNS. The ends were cut back, 7 bases at V and 3 bases at J, with 6 bases in the middle. Sequencing was performed on PBMCs, taken roughly 450 days after intestinal transplant. The source of this sequence is a human patient who received an intestinal transplant, so some T cells may come from the graft donor. The chain links TRBV25-1 to TRBJ2-2; no reliable D call. The CDR3 DNA reads as TGTGCCAGCATAGGAGACACCGGGGAGCTGTTTTTT. Encoded protein: CASIGDTGELFF.